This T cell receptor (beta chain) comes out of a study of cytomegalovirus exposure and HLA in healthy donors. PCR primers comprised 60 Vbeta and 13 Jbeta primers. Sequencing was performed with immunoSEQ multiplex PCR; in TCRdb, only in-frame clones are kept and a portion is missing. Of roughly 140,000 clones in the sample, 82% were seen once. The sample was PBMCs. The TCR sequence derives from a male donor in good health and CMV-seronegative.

The CDR3 is CASSLESAGTYEQYF. DNA for the CDR3: TGTGCCAGCAGCTTAGAGTCAGCGGGAACCTACGAGCAGTACTTC. This chain connects TRBV13 to TRBJ2-5; 7 bases map to TRBD2. The J call may be in error: the DNA end matches TRBJ2-7 better. CDR1 and CDR2 from the germline V gene are PRHDT and FYEKMQ (reference sequence). This CDR3 comprises 15 residues.